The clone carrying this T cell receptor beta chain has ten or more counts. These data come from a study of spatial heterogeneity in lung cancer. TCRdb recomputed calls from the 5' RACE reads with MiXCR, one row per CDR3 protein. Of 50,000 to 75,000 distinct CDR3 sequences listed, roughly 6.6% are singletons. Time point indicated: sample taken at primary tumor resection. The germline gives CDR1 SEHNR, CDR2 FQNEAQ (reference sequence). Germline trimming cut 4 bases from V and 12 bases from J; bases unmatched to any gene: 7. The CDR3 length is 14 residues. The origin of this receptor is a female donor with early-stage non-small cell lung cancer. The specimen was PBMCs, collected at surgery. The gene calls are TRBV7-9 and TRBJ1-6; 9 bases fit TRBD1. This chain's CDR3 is CASSSGDRAEPLHF. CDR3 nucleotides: TGTGCCAGCAGCTCCGGGGACAGGGCAGAACCCCTCCACTTT.